What follows is one TCR beta chain and its context. Other DNA sequences in the same sample also yield this CDR3. Prior autoimmune disease or systemic immunosuppression barred patients. The CDR3 is 12 residues long. V was pared by 5 bases and J by 10 bases, with 12 bases between. Germline CDR1 reads SGHVS; CDR2 reads FNYEAQ. This sample is drawn from a study of OX40 agonist ivuxolimab in advanced cancers. On the study more broadly: One patient with hepatocellular carcinoma and two with cutaneous melanoma, three in all, had partial responses.

Only in-frame clones appear in the TCRdb table, and some are missing; sequencing was by immunoSEQ multiplex PCR. The sample includes fewer than 95,000 clones, more than 90% seen only once; the top ten take 3% to 3.5%. Sequencing was performed on CD4+ or CD8+ T cells sorted from blood, taken in a trial of the OX40 agonist ivuxolimab. This clonotype originated in an adult with an advanced solid tumor such as melanoma, head and neck, liver or kidney cancer. The chain has TRBV7-6 and TRBJ2-1, with no clear D. The CDR3, as DNA: TGTGCCAGCAGCAAGAACTACCTCGAGCAGTTCTTC. This encodes CASSKNYLEQFF. The variable domain in full, completed from reference TRBV7-6 and TRBJ2-1, reads GAGVSQSPRYKVTKRGQDVALRCDPISGHVSLYWYRQALGQGPEFLTYFNYEAQQDKSGLPNDRFSAERPEGSISTLTIQRTEQRDSAMYRCASSKNYLEQFFGPGTRLTVL.